A selection of T cell receptor beta chains follows, all from one sample in a study of cytomegalovirus exposure and HLA in healthy donors. Sequencing was performed with immunoSEQ multiplex PCR; in TCRdb, only in-frame clones are kept and a portion is missing. The table includes about 200,000 clones, roughly three quarters detected once. The sequenced sample was PBMCs. These receptors were collected from a woman aged 30 to 39 in good health and CMV-seronegative. Each CDR3 is given with its conserved first and last residue.

CDR3	V
CASSYGGQGSYEQYF	TRBV6-5
CASSSPQGAVYEQYF	TRBV5-1
CASSLDSHATYEQYF	TRBV11-3
CASSSSSGAVYTNTGELFF	TRBV5-1
CASSLSLRGTYEQYF	TRBV27
CASSQGAGTGSYEQYF	TRBV4-2
CASSYFATNEKLFF	TRBV6-6
CASRPTRVRGQPQHF	TRBV2
CASSPQGQGEGGYTF	TRBV5-1
CASSRDRGGQPQHF	TRBV11-1
CASSIQGGDTEAFF	TRBV7-9
CASSQGLAAYNEQFF	TRBV18
CAWSRQGGYGYTF	TRBV30
CASSEGVPPTNEKLFF	TRBV6-1
CASKGYSENEQFF	TRBV2
CASSHSDEPGTEAFF	TRBV4-2
CASLRTGTANTGELFF	TRBV6-6
CASSLGGRGTNEKLFF	TRBV5-4
CASTLRDTQYF	TRBV2
CASSIPGGYEQYF	TRBV27
CASSSLQGNTEAFF	TRBV6-5
CASLLAGGRTDTQYF	TRBV6-1
CASNKRGETQYF	TRBV6-5
CASSLSGRVGTDTQYF	TRBV7-6